This record looks at one T cell receptor beta chain sequence and its context. Per the authors' pipeline: It was from reference gene primer amplification that nucleated cell counts were estimated. Using immunoSEQ multiplex PCR, the repertoire was profiled, and TCRdb retains in-frame clones only, with some absent. From that table come the V and J calls and clone size; the DNA was used to work out D and trimming. The sample has roughly 440,000 clones; 70% to 90% are singletons. These data come from a study of blood T cell repertoires in COVID-19. Study-wide background: Whether acute or convalescent, the COVID-19 samples came from the United States, Italy and Spain. PBMCs, B-cell-depleted T cells, or T cells were the source of the cDNA or gDNA that made up the material.

Seattle-derived patients entered the study during active infection and were followed longitudinally. This CDR3 comprises 13 residues. Germline V gene data show CDR1 as LNHDA and CDR2 as SQIVND (reference sequence). V shed 2 bases and J 6 bases; nucleotides not matched to a gene: 1. The genes are TRBV19 and TRBJ2-7; 10 bases agree with TRBD1. Sequenced sample: peripheral blood. The TCR comes from a woman aged 45-65 years with COVID-19, enrolled during active disease. DNA for the CDR3: TGTGCCAGTAGTATAAGGGACAGGGGCGAGCAGTACTTC. Its translation: CASSIRDRGEQYF.